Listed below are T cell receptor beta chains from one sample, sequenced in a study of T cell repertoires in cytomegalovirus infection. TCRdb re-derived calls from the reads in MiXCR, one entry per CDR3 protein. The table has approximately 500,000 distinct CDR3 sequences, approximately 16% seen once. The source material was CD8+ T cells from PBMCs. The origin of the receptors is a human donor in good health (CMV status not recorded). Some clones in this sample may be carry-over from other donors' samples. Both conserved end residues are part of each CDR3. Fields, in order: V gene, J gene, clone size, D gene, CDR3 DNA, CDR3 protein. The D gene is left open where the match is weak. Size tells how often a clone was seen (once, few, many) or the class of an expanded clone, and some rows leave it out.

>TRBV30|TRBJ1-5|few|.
TGTGCCTGGAGTGCGGGGGACTATCAGCCCCAGCATTTT
CAWSAGDYQPQHF
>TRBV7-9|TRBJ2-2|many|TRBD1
TGTGCCAGCAGCTATGGGACAGCCTCTTACACCGGGGAGCTGTTTTTT
CASSYGTASYTGELFF
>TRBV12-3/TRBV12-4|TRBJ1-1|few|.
TGTGCCAGCAGCCCCACCGACGGACAGTGGGGGAACACTGAAGCTTTCTTT
CASSPTDGQWGNTEAFF
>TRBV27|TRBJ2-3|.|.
TGTGCCAGCCTGTCGGCAGATACGCAGTATTTT
CASLSADTQYF
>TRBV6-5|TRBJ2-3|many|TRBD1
TGTGCCAGCAGTCGCAGACAGGGTACAGATACGCAGTATTTT
CASSRRQGTDTQYF
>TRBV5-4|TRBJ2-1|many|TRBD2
TGTGCCAGCAGCCCTGTTGAGCTAGCGGACAATGAGCAGTTCTTC
CASSPVELADNEQFF
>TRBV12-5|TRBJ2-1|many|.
TGTGCTAGTGGTTTGAACCAGGACAATGAGCAGTTCTTC
CASGLNQDNEQFF
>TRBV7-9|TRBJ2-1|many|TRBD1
TGTGCCAGCAGCCCAAAGACAGGGAGCTCCTACAATGAGCAGTTCTTC
CASSPKTGSSYNEQFF
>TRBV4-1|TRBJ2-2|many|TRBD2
TGCGCCAGCAGCCAAGAGACCCCAGGCGGGGGGAACACCGGGGAGCTGTTTTTT
CASSQETPGGGNTGELFF
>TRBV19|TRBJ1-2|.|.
TGTGCCAGTAGTACCCCCTTCGGGGCCATCAATGGCTACACCTTC
CASSTPFGAINGYTF
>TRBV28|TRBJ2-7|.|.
TGTGCCAGCAGCCCCACTGACCAGTCCTACGAGCAGTACTTC
CASSPTDQSYEQYF
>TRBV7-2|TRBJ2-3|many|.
TGTGCCAGCAGCCCTGCCGTCTCCCGCACAGATACGCAGTATTTT
CASSPAVSRTDTQYF
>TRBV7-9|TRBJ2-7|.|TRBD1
TGTGCCAGCAGCGACAACAGGGGGCCCCAATCCTACGAGCAGTACTTC
CASSDNRGPQSYEQYF
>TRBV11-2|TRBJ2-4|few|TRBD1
TGTGCCAGCAGCTTAACAGGGGGCGTTAGTAAAAACATTCAGTACTTC
CASSLTGGVSKNIQYF
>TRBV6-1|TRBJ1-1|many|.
TGTGCCAGCAGTGTGAAGACAGGCGGGAACACTGAAGCTTTCTTT
CASSVKTGGNTEAFF
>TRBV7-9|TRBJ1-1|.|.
TGTGCCAGCGGACATCGGGGGACTGAAGCTTTCTTT
CASGHRGTEAFF
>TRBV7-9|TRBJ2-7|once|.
TGTGCCAGCAGCTTAGGGATCCCTTCGCACTTC
CASSLGIPSHF
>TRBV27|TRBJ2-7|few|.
TGTGCCAGCAGGCCCTCGCCGGCCTACGAGCAGTACTTC
CASRPSPAYEQYF
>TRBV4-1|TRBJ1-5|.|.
TGCGCCAGCAGCCAAGAACCGGTATCGGGTCAGCCCCAGCATTTT
CASSQEPVSGQPQHF
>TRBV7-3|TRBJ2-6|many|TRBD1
TGTGCCAGCAACCCCGGGACAGGGACCAACGTCCTGACTTTC
CASNPGTGTNVLTF
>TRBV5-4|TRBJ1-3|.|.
TGTGCCAGCAGCTTGAACTTGGCTGGTGGAAACACCATATATTTT
CASSLNLAGGNTIYF
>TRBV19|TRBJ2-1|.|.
TGTGCCAGTTTAGTGAGAGACTTATACAATGAGCAGTTCTTC
CASLVRDLYNEQFF
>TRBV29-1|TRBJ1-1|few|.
TGCAGCGCCCTGTCCGGGACAAAAGCTTTCTTT
CSALSGTKAFF
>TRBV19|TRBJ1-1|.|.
TGTGCCAGTAATCCAGATCGGGAAGGAACTGAAGCTTTCTTT
CASNPDREGTEAFF
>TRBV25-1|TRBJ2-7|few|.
TGTGCCAGCAGGGCTCAATACGAGCAGTACTTC
CASRAQYEQYF
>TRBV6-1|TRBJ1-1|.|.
TGTGCCAGCAGTGAAACCTCGGGGGAGGACACTGAAGCTTTCTTT
CASSETSGEDTEAFF
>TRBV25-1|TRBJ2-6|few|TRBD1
TGTGCCAGCAGTGGGGTCCCCCCGGGACAGGGGGCGAGGGGGGCCAACGTCCTGACTTTC
CASSGVPPGQGARGANVLTF
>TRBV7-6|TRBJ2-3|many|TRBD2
TGTGCCAGCAGTGGACTAGCGGTTAGCACAGATACGCAGTATTTT
CASSGLAVSTDTQYF
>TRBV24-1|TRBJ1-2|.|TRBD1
TGTGCCACCAGTGATGCCGGGACAGCTCATGGCTACACCTTC
CATSDAGTAHGYTF
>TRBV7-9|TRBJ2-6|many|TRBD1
TGTGCCAGCAGCACCCTAGTGGGGGACAGGGTCGATCCTTTCCCTGGGGCCAACGTCCTGACTTTC
CASSTLVGDRVDPFPGANVLTF
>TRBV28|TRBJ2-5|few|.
TGTGCCAGCAGTTTTTGGTCCGCCCAAGAGACCCAGTACTTC
CASSFWSAQETQYF
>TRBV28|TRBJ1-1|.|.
TGTGCCAGCAGTTCCGTGCGGGGATTTACTGTAGCTTTCTTT
CASSSVRGFTVAFF
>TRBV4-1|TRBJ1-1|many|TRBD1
TGCGCCAGCAGCCAAGATGGACAGGGAGGCACTGAAGCTTTCTTT
CASSQDGQGGTEAFF
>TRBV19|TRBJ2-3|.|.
TGTGCCAGTACAATAGGGGATACGCAGTATTTT
CASTIGDTQYF
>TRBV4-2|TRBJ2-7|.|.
TGTGCCAGCAGCCCTGACAAGGCCTCCGCCTACGAGCAGTACTTC
CASSPDKASAYEQYF
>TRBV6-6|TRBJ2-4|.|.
TGTGCCAGCAGCCGGGACGGTAAAAACATTCAGTACTTC
CASSRDGKNIQYF
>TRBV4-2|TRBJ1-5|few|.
TGTGCCAGCAGCCAAGAGCGAGGGGAGGGGCAGCCCCAGCATTTT
CASSQERGEGQPQHF
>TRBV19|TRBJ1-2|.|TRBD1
TGTGCCAGTAGTTTCGCGACAGGGGTTCCTAACTATGGCTACACCTTC
CASSFATGVPNYGYTF
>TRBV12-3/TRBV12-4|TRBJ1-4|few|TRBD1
TGTGCCAGCAGTTTACCGACAGGGGGCGGTGAAAAACTGTTTTTT
CASSLPTGGGEKLFF
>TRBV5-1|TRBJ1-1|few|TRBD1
TGCGCCAGCAGCAAGGACAGGGTAAACACTGAAGCTTTCTTT
CASSKDRVNTEAFF